The rows below give T cell receptor beta chains drawn from one sample of a study of sequential checkpoint blockade in melanoma. Using immunoSEQ multiplex PCR, the repertoire was profiled, and TCRdb retains in-frame clones only, with some absent. The sample includes some 5,400 clones, about a sixth seen only once; the top ten take approximately 8.1%. The source material was tumor tissue (inferred from file names), sampled from a patient given nivolumab and ipilimumab in sequence. The receptors stem from a human donor with melanoma. Both conserved end residues are part of each CDR3. A D gene is named only where the DNA matches it firmly. Clone sizes are given selectively: once, few, many, or a class where the clone is expanded.

V	J	size	D	CDR3	DNA
TRBV6-8	TRBJ2-7	few	TRBD2	CASSSYLRTSGGVEQYF	TGTGCCAGCAGTTCCTACCTCAGGACTAGCGGGGGGGTCGAGCAGTACTTC
TRBV28	TRBJ1-5	few	TRBD1	CASSDRGRRNQPQHF	TGTGCCAGCAGCGACAGGGGGCGGCGGAATCAGCCCCAGCATTTT
TRBV9	TRBJ2-1	few	TRBD1	CASSLTGKDSYNEQFF	TGTGCCAGCAGCTTGACAGGGAAAGACTCCTACAATGAGCAGTTCTTC
TRBV18	TRBJ1-1	.	.	CASSHVIRGGLNTEAFF	TGTGCCAGCTCTCACGTGATCAGGGGAGGGTTGAACACTGAAGCTTTCTTT
TRBV23-1	TRBJ2-1	.	TRBD2	CANRIRLAGGPGQFF	TGCGCCAACCGAATCCGACTAGCGGGGGGGCCTGGGCAGTTCTTC
TRBV11-3	TRBJ1-2	.	.	CASSFGYSKDYGYTF	TGTGCCAGCAGCTTTGGATATTCCAAGGACTATGGCTACACCTTC
TRBV19	TRBJ1-2	once	TRBD1	CASIARSPIYRGGYTF	TGTGCCAGTATAGCCCGGAGCCCGATTTACAGGGGCGGCTACACCTTC
TRBV7-1	TRBJ2-5	.	.	CASSLQYQETQYF	TGTGCCAGCAGCTTACAGTACCAAGAGACCCAGTACTTC
TRBV11-3	TRBJ1-1	many	.	CASSSGRHPNTEAFF	TGTGCCAGCAGCTCCGGCCGACACCCGAACACTGAAGCTTTCTTT
TRBV6-8	TRBJ2-7	.	.	CASSVREGTYEQYF	TGTGCCAGCAGTGTCCGAGAGGGAACCTACGAGCAGTACTTC
TRBV9	TRBJ2-7	medium-sized	.	CASSVGVMAYEQYF	TGTGCCAGCAGCGTAGGAGTGATGGCCTACGAGCAGTACTTC
TRBV23-1	TRBJ1-6	.	TRBD1	CASRDRFSSYNSPLHF	TGCGCCAGCCGGGACAGGTTCAGCTCCTATAATTCACCCCTCCACTTT
TRBV5-1	TRBJ2-1	.	TRBD1	CASSLEGARNEQFF	TGCGCCAGCAGCTTGGAGGGGGCAAGAAATGAGCAGTTCTTC
TRBV23-1	TRBJ1-6	few	TRBD1	CASSQDRVSPLHF	TGCGCCAGCAGCCAAGACAGGGTTTCACCCCTCCACTTT
TRBV19	TRBJ2-4	few	.	CASSPAGGYIQYF	TGTGCCAGTAGTCCGGCCGGGGGCTACATTCAGTACTTC
TRBV11-3	TRBJ2-7	few	.	CASSLGPTRSSYEQYF	TGTGCCAGCAGCTTAGGGCCTACCCGGAGCTCCTACGAGCAGTACTTC
TRBV30	TRBJ2-7	medium-sized	.	CAWSVSLAYEQYF	TGTGCCTGGAGTGTCTCGCTAGCCTACGAGCAGTACTTC
TRBV6-8	TRBJ2-7	.	TRBD2	CASSYSGATYEQYF	TGTGCCAGCAGTTATAGCGGGGCCACCTACGAGCAGTACTTC
TRBV10-2	TRBJ1-5	few	.	CASAGGVYQPQHF	TGCGCCAGCGCGGGCGGGGTTTATCAGCCCCAGCATTTT
TRBV5-1	TRBJ2-1	.	TRBD2	CASSLSGGYNEQFF	TGCGCCAGCAGCTTAAGCGGGGGTTACAATGAGCAGTTCTTC